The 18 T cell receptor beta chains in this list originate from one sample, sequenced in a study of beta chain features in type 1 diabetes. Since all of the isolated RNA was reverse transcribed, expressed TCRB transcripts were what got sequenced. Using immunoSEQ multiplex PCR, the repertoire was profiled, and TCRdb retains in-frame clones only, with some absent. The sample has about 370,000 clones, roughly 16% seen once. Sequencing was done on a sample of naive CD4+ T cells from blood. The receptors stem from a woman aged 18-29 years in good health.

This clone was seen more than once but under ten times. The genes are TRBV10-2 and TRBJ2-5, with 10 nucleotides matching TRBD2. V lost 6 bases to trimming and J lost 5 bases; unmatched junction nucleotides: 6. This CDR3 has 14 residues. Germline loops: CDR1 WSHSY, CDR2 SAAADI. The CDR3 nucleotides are TGCGCCAGCAGGGATAGCGGGAGGCTGGAGACCCAGTACTTC. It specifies CASRDSGRLETQYF.

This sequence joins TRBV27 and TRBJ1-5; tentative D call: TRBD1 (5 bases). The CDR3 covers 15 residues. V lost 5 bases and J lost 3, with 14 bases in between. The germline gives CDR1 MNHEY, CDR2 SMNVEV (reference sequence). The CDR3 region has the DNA TGTGCCAGCAGTGGGTATCAGGGCTCCAATCAGCCCCAGCATTTT. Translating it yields CASSGYQGSNQPQHF.

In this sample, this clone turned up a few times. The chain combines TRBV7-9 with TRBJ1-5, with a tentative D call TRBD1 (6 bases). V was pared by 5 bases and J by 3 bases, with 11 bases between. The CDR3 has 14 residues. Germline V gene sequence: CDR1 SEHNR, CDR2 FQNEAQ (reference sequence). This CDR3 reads CASSPQGANQPQHF. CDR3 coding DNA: TGTGCCAGCAGCCCACAGGGAGCCAATCAGCCCCAGCATTTT.

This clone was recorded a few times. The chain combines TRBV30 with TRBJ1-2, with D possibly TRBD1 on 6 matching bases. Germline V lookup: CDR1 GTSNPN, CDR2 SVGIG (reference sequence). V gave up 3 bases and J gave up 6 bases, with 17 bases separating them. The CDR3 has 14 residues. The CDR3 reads CAWSYGGQGDGYTF. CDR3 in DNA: TGTGCCTGGAGCTACGGGGGGCAGGGAGATGGCTACACCTTC.

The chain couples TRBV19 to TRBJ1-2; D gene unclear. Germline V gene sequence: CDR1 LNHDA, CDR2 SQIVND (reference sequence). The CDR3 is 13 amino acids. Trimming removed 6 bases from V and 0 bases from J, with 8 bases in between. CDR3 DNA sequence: TGTGCCAGTAGCGAGGGTTCTAACTATGGCTACACCTTC. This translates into CASSEGSNYGYTF.

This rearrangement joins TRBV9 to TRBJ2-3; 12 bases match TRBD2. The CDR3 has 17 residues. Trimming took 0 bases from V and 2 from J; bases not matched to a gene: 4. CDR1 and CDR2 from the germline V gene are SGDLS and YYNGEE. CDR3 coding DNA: TGTGCCAGCAGCGTAGACCCTAGCGGGAGGGTCACAGATACGCAGTATTTT. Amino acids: CASSVDPSGRVTDTQYF.

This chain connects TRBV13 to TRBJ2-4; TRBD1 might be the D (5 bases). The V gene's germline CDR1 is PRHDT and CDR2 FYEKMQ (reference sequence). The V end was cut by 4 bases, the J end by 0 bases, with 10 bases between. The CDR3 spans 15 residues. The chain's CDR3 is CASSSRQLAKNIQYF. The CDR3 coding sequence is TGTGCCAGCAGCTCACGACAGTTAGCCAAAAACATTCAGTACTTC. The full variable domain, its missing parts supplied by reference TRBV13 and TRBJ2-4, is AAGVIQSPRHLIKEKRETATLKCYPIPRHDTVYWYQQGPGQDPQFLISFYEKMQSDKGSIPDRFSAQQFSDYHSELNMSSLELGDSALYFCASSSRQLAKNIQYFGAGTRLSVL.

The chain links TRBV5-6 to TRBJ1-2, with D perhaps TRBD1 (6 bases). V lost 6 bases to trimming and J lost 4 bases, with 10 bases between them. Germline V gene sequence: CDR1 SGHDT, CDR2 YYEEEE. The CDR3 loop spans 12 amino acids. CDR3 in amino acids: CASNQGSYGYTF. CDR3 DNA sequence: TGTGCCAGCAACCAGGGGAGCTATGGCTACACCTTC.

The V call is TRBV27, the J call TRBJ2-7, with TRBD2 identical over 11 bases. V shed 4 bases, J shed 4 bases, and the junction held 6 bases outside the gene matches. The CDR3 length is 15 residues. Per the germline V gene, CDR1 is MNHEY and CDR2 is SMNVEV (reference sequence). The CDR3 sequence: CASSSEGLAVYEQYF. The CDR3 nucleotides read TGTGCCAGCAGTTCCGAGGGACTAGCGGTTTACGAGCAGTACTTC.

The chain's CDR3 is CASSVSPGGSWGDNEQFF. Here the CDR3 DNA reads TGTGCCAGCAGCGTATCCCCGGGGGGTAGCTGGGGGGACAATGAGCAGTTCTTC. The chain is built from TRBV9 and TRBJ2-1; 7 bases align to TRBD2. CDR3 length equals 18 residues. V gave up 1 base and J gave up 5 bases; unmatched junction bases: 15. Looked up from germline, CDR1 is SGDLS and CDR2 is YYNGEE.

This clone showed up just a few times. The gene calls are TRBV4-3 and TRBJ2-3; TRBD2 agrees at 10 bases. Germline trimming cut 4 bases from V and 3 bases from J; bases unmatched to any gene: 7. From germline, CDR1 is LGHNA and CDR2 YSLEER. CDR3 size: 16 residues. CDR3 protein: CASSLDLAGGTDTQYF. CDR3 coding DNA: TGCGCCAGCAGCCTTGATTTAGCGGGAGGAACAGATACGCAGTATTTT.

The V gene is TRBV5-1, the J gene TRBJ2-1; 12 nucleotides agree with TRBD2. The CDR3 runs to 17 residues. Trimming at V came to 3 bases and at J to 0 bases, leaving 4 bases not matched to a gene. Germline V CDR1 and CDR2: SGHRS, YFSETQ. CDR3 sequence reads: CASSSRTSGASYNEQFF. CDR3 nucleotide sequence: TGCGCCAGCAGCTCACGGACTAGCGGGGCCTCCTACAATGAGCAGTTCTTC.

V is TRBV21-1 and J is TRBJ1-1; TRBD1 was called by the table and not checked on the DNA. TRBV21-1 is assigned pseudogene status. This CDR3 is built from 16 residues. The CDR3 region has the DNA TGTGCCAGCAGGACAGGGATAGTTGAGAGGAACACTGAAGCTTTCTTT. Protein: CASRTGIVERNTEAFF.

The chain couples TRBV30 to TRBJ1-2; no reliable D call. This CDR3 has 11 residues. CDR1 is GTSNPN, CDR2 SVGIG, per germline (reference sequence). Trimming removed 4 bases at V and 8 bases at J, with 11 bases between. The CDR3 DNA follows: TGTGCCTGGATGGAGGGCGCCGGCTACACCTTC. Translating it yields CAWMEGAGYTF.

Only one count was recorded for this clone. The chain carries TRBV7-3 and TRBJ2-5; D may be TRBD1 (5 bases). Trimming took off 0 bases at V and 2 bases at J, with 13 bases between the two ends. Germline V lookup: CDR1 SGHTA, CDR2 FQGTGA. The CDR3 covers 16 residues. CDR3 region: CASSLTGGAEQETQYF. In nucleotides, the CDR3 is TGTGCCAGCAGCTTAACGGGTGGGGCGGAACAAGAGACCCAGTACTTC.

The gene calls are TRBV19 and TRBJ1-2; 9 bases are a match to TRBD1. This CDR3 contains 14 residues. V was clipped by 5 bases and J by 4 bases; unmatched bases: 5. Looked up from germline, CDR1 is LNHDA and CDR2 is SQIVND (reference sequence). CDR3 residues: CASSSRGQGYGYTF. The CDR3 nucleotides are TGTGCCAGTAGTTCCCGGGGACAGGGCTATGGCTACACCTTC.

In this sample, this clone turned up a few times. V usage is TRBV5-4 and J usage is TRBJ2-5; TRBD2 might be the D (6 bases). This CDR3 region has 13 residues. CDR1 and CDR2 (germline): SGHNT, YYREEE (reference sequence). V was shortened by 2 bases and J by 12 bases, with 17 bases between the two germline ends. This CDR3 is CASSFSGLRSEYF. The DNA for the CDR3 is TGTGCCAGCAGCTTTAGCGGCCTTAGGAGCGAGTACTTC.

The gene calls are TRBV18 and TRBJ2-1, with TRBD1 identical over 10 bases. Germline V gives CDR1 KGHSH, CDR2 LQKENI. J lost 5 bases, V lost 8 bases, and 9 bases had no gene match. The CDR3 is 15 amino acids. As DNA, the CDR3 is TGTGCCAGCCGCTTAGCCGGGACAGGGGACAATGAGCAGTTCTTC. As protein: CASRLAGTGDNEQFF.